These 17 T cell receptor beta chains originate from one sample sequenced in a study of T cell responses to AZD1222 COVID-19 vaccine. TCRdb keeps only in-frame clones here, not all; method: immunoSEQ multiplex PCR. The table lists 120,000 to 150,000 clones, 90% to 95% of them singletons, with around 5.2% in the top ten. Here the sequenced sample was peripheral blood, taken on day 0 of AZD1222 vaccination. Source of these receptors: an adult in good health.

This clone occurred many times. The chain joins TRBV5-6 to TRBJ2-7; D might be TRBD1 (6 bases). Trimming cost V 6 bases and J 3 bases, with 19 bases left between them. Germline CDR1 and CDR2: SGHDT and YYEEEE. This CDR3 spans 15 amino acids. The CDR3 reads CASTSVHRVDYEQYF. CDR3 nucleotide sequence: TGTGCCAGCACCAGCGTACACAGGGTGGACTACGAGCAGTACTTC.

V and J are TRBV6-4 and TRBJ1-2, with D uncertain. The germline V gene encodes CDR1 MRHNA and CDR2 SNTAGT. Trimming removed 7 bases at V and 4 bases at J, with 16 bases between. This CDR3 region has 14 residues. The chain's CDR3 is CASKINIGSYGYTF. CDR3 nucleotides: TGTGCCAGCAAAATCAACATCGGTAGCTATGGCTACACCTTC.

This chain connects TRBV5-1 to TRBJ2-7, with a possible D match to TRBD2 (6 bases). The CDR3 runs to 14 residues. The germline V gene encodes CDR1 SGHRS and CDR2 YFSETQ. Trimming stripped 3 bases from V and 0 bases from J, with 10 bases between. The CDR3 sequence is CASSSGSFSYEQYF. In nucleotides, the CDR3 is TGCGCCAGCAGCTCCGGGAGTTTCTCCTACGAGCAGTACTTC. Supplemented by reference TRBV5-1 and TRBJ2-7, the full variable domain reads KAGVTQTPRYLIKTRGQQVTLSCSPISGHRSVSWYQQTPGQGLQFLFEYFSETQRNKGNFPGRFSGRQFSNSRSEMNVSTLELGDSALYLCASSSGSFSYEQYFGPGTRLTVT.

This clone was seen a few times. The V gene is TRBV2, the J gene TRBJ1-5, with TRBD1 identical over 8 bases. The CDR3 covers 14 residues. V was clipped by 6 bases and J by 2 bases; unmatched bases: 3. Germline values: CDR1 SNHLY, CDR2 FYNNEI. CDR3 sequence (DNA): TGTGCCAGCAGGGCGGGACAGGGCAATCAGCCCCAGCATTTT. It is translated as CASRAGQGNQPQHF.

The chain links TRBV25-1 to TRBJ1-4, with D hard to call. CDR1 and CDR2 from the germline V gene are MGHDK and SYGVNS. The CDR3 totals 15 residues. V was cut by 4 bases and J by 7 bases, with 16 bases left in between. The CDR3 spells CASSGPGKVGEKLFF. In DNA form, the CDR3 reads TGTGCCAGCAGTGGGCCAGGCAAAGTGGGTGAAAAACTGTTTTTT.

V gene TRBV10-3 combines with J gene TRBJ1-5; TRBD1 is a possible D gene (5 bases). V lost 11 bases and J lost 3, with 17 bases in between. Germline CDR1 ENHRY, CDR2 SYGVKD. The CDR3 sequence is 14 residues long. Written as DNA, the CDR3 is TGTGCCTCAGTTCTACAGGCCTCCAATCAGCCCCAGCATTTT. It codes for CASVLQASNQPQHF.

V gene TRBV10-3 combines with J gene TRBJ1-1; D unclear. V was clipped by 0 bases and J by 4 bases, with 3 bases between them. Germline V lookup: CDR1 ENHRY, CDR2 SYGVKD. The CDR3 is 12 amino acids. The CDR3, as DNA: TGTGCCATCAGTGAGTCGCTCACTGAAGCTTTCTTT. Translation: CAISESLTEAFF.

The chain combines TRBV19 with TRBJ2-5, with unresolved D. The CDR3 runs to 14 residues. The germline gives CDR1 LNHDA, CDR2 SQIVND (reference sequence). Trimming shortened V by 5 bases and J by 5 bases, and 15 bases separated the two germline ends. CDR3 nucleotides: TGTGCCAGTAGTTGGGGTGGGGTCGGGGAGACCCAGTACTTC. Protein product: CASSWGGVGETQYF.

This clone appeared a few times. The chain couples TRBV18 to TRBJ1-1; no firm D call. CDR1 is KGHSH and CDR2 is LQKENI in the germline V gene. The CDR3 has 14 amino acids. The ends were cut back, 4 bases at V and 1 base at J, with 10 bases in the middle. CDR3 in amino acids: CASSLSGGNTEAFF. The CDR3 region has the DNA TGTGCCAGCTCACTCAGTGGAGGGAACACTGAAGCTTTCTTT.

The chain uses TRBV4-3 and TRBJ2-7, with TRBD1 matching over 8 bases. After removal of 0 bases from V and 0 bases from J, the junction contained 4 bases not matched to a gene. CDR1 LGHNA and CDR2 YSLEER come from the germline V gene. The CDR3 sequence is 16 residues long. The CDR3 region is CASSQEGQGFSYEQYF. The CDR3 DNA reads TGCGCCAGCAGCCAAGAAGGACAGGGATTCTCCTACGAGCAGTACTTC.

V and J are TRBV11-2 and TRBJ2-3, with D perhaps TRBD1 (5 bases). Trimming removed 5 bases at V and 4 bases at J, with 10 bases between. The CDR3 extends over 13 amino acids. In germline, CDR1 is SGHAT, CDR2 FQNNGV. The CDR3 region has the DNA TGTGCCAGCAGCCCCACAGGAGCAGATACGCAGTATTTT. Residues: CASSPTGADTQYF. The variable domain in full, completed from reference TRBV11-2 and TRBJ2-3, reads EAGVAQSPRYKIIEKRQSVAFWCNPISGHATLYWYQQILGQGPKLLIQFQNNGVVDDSQLPKDRFSAERLKGVDSTLKIQPAKLEDSAVYLCASSPTGADTQYFGPGTRLTVL.

DNA of the CDR3: TGCGCCAGCAGCTTTGGACAGGATGGCTACACCTTC. Translated, it gives CASSFGQDGYTF. The V call is TRBV5-1, the J call TRBJ1-2, with TRBD1 matching 7 bases. V shed 2 bases and J 6 bases; nucleotides not matched to a gene: 1. The CDR3 covers 12 residues. In germline, CDR1 is SGHRS, CDR2 YFSETQ.

This sequence joins TRBV9 and TRBJ2-3; D not certain. Deletions cut 3 bases from V and 2 bases from J, with 7 bases between. The CDR3 contains 13 residues. Germline CDR1 is SGDLS and CDR2 is YYNGEE. Here the CDR3 DNA reads TGTGCCAGCAGCGGACTTACCACAGATACGCAGTATTTT. Translation gives CASSGLTTDTQYF.

The chain joins TRBV5-1 to TRBJ1-6, with 7 bases fitting TRBD1. V dropped 9 bases and J dropped 1; count of bases not matched to a gene: 1. Germline CDR1 SGHRS, CDR2 YFSETQ. This CDR3 has 13 amino acids. This chain's CDR3 is CATRGSYNSPLHF. CDR3 sequence (DNA): TGCGCCACCAGGGGGTCCTATAATTCACCCCTCCACTTT.

This rearrangement joins TRBV5-1 to TRBJ2-1, with TRBD1 matching 8 bases. Germline CDR1 is SGHRS and CDR2 is YFSETQ. Germline trimming cut 4 bases from V and 5 bases from J; bases unmatched to any gene: 8. CDR3 length: 15 amino acids. The CDR3, as DNA: TGCGCCAGCAGCGCGGACAGGGTCTTTCACAATGAGCAGTTCTTC. Amino acid sequence: CASSADRVFHNEQFF. Combining the CDR3 with reference TRBV5-1 and TRBJ2-1 gives the whole variable domain KAGVTQTPRYLIKTRGQQVTLSCSPISGHRSVSWYQQTPGQGLQFLFEYFSETQRNKGNFPGRFSGRQFSNSRSEMNVSTLELGDSALYLCASSADRVFHNEQFFGPGTRLTVL.

The genes are TRBV3-1 (or the pseudogene TRBV3-2) and TRBJ2-5; TRBD2 matches 13 bases. Germline V gene lookup returns CDR1 LGHDT and CDR2 YNNKEL (reference sequence). Trimming cost V 4 bases and J 8 bases; bases outside gene matches: 10. The CDR3 length is 16 residues. The CDR3 nucleotides are TGTGCCAGCAGCCCGTTACTAGCGGGGGGGACGGGAACCCAGTACTTC. As protein: CASSPLLAGGTGTQYF.

The chain couples TRBV16 to TRBJ2-7; no reliable D call. The CDR3 has 14 residues. The germline CDR1 and CDR2 sequences are KGHSY and FQNENV. V was pared by 0 bases and J by 4 bases, with 10 bases between. CDR3 sequence (DNA): TGTGCCAGCAGCCAATCGATCCGGGTTTACGAGCAGTACTTC. It specifies CASSQSIRVYEQYF.